Shown below are 14 T cell receptor beta chains from a single sample sequenced in a study of type 1 and type 2 diabetes patients. The PCR template was genomic DNA. Amplification of the beta chain CDR3 used 30 forward and 13 reverse multiplex primers. MiXCR, run by TCRdb on the multiplex PCR reads, gives a single entry per CDR3 protein. The profile shows about 290,000 distinct CDR3 sequences, around 50% of them singletons. What was sequenced was peripheral blood mononuclear cells (PBMCs). These receptors all stem from a man in his late teens or twenties with type 2 diabetes.

This clonotype was seen once. This chain links TRBV28 with TRBJ1-1; D gene unclear. The CDR3 extends over 15 amino acids. The germline gives CDR1 MDHEN, CDR2 SYDVKM. Deletions cut 6 bases from V and 0 bases from J, with 14 bases between. The CDR3 nucleotides are TGTGCCAGCAGAACGGACGGAGTACTGAACACTGAAGCTTTCTTT. Translation: CASRTDGVLNTEAFF.

This clonotype was seen a handful of times. V gene TRBV6-1 combines with J gene TRBJ1-4; 7 bases match TRBD1. Germline CDR1 and CDR2: MNHNS and SASEGT. The CDR3 sequence is 16 residues long. The ends lost 6 bases at V and 4 bases at J; junction bases unmatched: 11. This CDR3 reads CASSHLPGQHNEKLFF. Written as DNA, the CDR3 is TGTGCCAGCAGCCACCTACCGGGACAGCATAATGAAAAACTGTTTTTT.

The chain employs TRBV20-1 and TRBJ2-7; 8 bases align to TRBD2. Germline V gene data show CDR1 as DFQATT and CDR2 as SNEGSKA (reference sequence). The CDR3 is 12 amino acids. After removal of 0 bases from V and 5 bases from J, the junction contained 0 bases not matched to a gene. CDR3 protein: CSAREAGDEQYF. CDR3 DNA: TGCAGTGCTAGAGAAGCGGGGGACGAGCAGTACTTC.

About this clonotype: A much larger clonotype is one base distant, so this may be a read error. This chain uses TRBV20-1 with TRBJ2-5; D is possibly TRBD2 (7 bases). Germline CDR1 is DFQATT and CDR2 is SNEGSKA (reference sequence). The CDR3 is 15 residues long. The CDR3 loop is CGASLGGGRGETQYF. For the CDR3, the DNA is TGCGGTGCTAGCTTAGGGGGGGGGCGTGGAGAGACCCAGTACTTC.

Ten or more counts support this clonotype. This chain uses TRBV2 with TRBJ1-1; D might be TRBD1 (5 bases). Germline CDR1 SNHLY, CDR2 FYNNEI. V was cut by 4 bases and J by 4 bases, with 13 bases left in between. This CDR3 has 14 residues. The CDR3 DNA is TGTGCCAGCAGTGGGTGGACAACGGGCACTGAAGCTTTCTTT. It codes for CASSGWTTGTEAFF. Filled out from reference TRBV2 and TRBJ1-1, the complete variable domain reads EPEVTQTPSHQVTQMGQEVILRCVPISNHLYFYWYRQILGQKVEFLVSFYNNEISEKSEIFDDQFSVERPDGSNFTLKIRSTKLEDSAMYFCASSGWTTGTEAFFGQGTRLTVV.

This clonotype appeared a few times. This sequence joins TRBV29-1 and TRBJ2-2; 8 bases line up with TRBD1. The CDR3 is 14 residues long. Losses at the gene ends were 6 bases for V and 1 base for J; bases not matched to a gene: 4. The germline gives CDR1 SQVTM, CDR2 ANQGSEA. Here the CDR3 reads CSVPGQENTGELFF. The CDR3 coding sequence is TGCAGCGTACCGGGACAGGAGAACACCGGGGAGCTGTTTTTT.

This clonotype was counted ten times or more. The chain joins TRBV7-2 to TRBJ1-1; the D gene is possibly TRBD1 (5 bases). Per germline, CDR1 SGHTA and CDR2 FQGNSA. The V end was cut by 6 bases, the J end by 4 bases, with 9 bases between. The CDR3 totals 12 residues. Here the CDR3 DNA reads TGTGCCAGCAGTACAGGACCCACTGAAGCTTTCTTT. This sequence encodes CASSTGPTEAFF.

This clonotype was detected a few times. This chain uses TRBV7-3 with TRBJ2-3; D tentatively reads TRBD1 or TRBD2 (6 bases each). Trimming removed 6 bases at V and 2 bases at J, with 24 bases between. This CDR3 contains 18 residues. Germline V gene data show CDR1 as SGHTA and CDR2 as FQGTGA. The CDR3 DNA reads TGTGCCAGCAGGGGCCACTCTTCTTTCGGGGGCTACACAGATACGCAGTATTTT. It yields the protein CASRGHSSFGGYTDTQYF.

Remarks on this clonotype: Because it lacks the conserved phenylalanine or tryptophan at the end, this CDR3 is likely a read error. This chain uses TRBV19 with TRBJ2-7; D is tentatively TRBD1 or TRBD2 (5 bases each). Germline CDR1 is LNHDA and CDR2 is SQIVND (reference sequence). Trimming removed 9 bases at V and 2 bases at J, with 11 bases between. This CDR3 comprises 12 residues. As DNA, the CDR3 is TGTGCCAGCCGGGGACCGACCTACGAGCAGTACTCC. Its translation: CASRGPTYEQYS.

This clonotype was detected a few times. This rearrangement joins TRBV7-8 to TRBJ2-7; the match to TRBD1 covers 8 bases. This CDR3 is 14 amino acids long. The trim removed 7 bases at V and 1 base at J, leaving 6 bases unmatched. Germline V gene lookup returns CDR1 SGHVS and CDR2 FQNEAQ. The CDR3: CASMRWTGSYEQYF. CDR3 nucleotides: TGTGCCAGCATGAGATGGACAGGGTCCTACGAGCAGTACTTC.

The chain couples TRBV5-1 to TRBJ1-2; 7 nucleotides agree with TRBD1. The CDR3 covers 14 residues. Trimming cost V 0 bases and J 5 bases; bases outside gene matches: 4. Germline V CDR1 and CDR2: SGHRS, YFSETQ. The CDR3 is CASSLGRGEYGYTF. DNA for the CDR3: TGCGCCAGCAGCTTGGGCAGGGGGGAGTATGGCTACACCTTC.

V is TRBV13 and J is TRBJ2-2; D gene ambiguous. Trimming stripped 4 bases from V and 1 base from J, with 10 bases between. This CDR3 region has 15 residues. In germline, CDR1 is PRHDT, CDR2 FYEKMQ (reference sequence). For the CDR3, the DNA is TGTGCCAGCAGCTCTTACCACGTGAACACCGGGGAGCTGTTTTTT. It codes for CASSSYHVNTGELFF.

This clonotype was observed a few times. This chain connects TRBV10-1 to TRBJ2-3, with 8 nucleotides matching TRBD2. The length of the CDR3 is 16 residues. Germline V lookup: CDR1 WNHNN, CDR2 SYGVQD (reference sequence). The V gene end was trimmed by 3 bases and the J gene end by 5 bases; junction bases not matched to a gene: 10. The DNA of the CDR3 is TGCGCCAGCAGTGAAATCCAGGGACTAGGGGGAGATACGCAGTATTTT. Protein sequence: CASSEIQGLGGDTQYF.

This clonotype was observed a handful of times. The genes are TRBV7-2 and TRBJ2-7; tentatively, D is TRBD1 (6 bases). Trimming left V 1 base short and J 2 bases short, with 15 bases between. This CDR3 has 16 amino acids. Germline CDR1 and CDR2: SGHTA and FQGNSA. The CDR3, as DNA: TGTGCCAGCAGCTTAGGTTATCGGGACAAGACCTACGAGCAGTACTTC. This translates into CASSLGYRDKTYEQYF. Looking up the rest from reference TRBV7-2 and TRBJ2-7 gives the full variable domain: GAGVSQSPSNKVTEKGKDVELRCDPISGHTALYWYRQSLGQGLEFLIYFQGNSAPDKSGLPSDRFSAERTGGSVSTLTIQRTQQEDSAVYLCASSLGYRDKTYEQYFGPGTRLTVT.